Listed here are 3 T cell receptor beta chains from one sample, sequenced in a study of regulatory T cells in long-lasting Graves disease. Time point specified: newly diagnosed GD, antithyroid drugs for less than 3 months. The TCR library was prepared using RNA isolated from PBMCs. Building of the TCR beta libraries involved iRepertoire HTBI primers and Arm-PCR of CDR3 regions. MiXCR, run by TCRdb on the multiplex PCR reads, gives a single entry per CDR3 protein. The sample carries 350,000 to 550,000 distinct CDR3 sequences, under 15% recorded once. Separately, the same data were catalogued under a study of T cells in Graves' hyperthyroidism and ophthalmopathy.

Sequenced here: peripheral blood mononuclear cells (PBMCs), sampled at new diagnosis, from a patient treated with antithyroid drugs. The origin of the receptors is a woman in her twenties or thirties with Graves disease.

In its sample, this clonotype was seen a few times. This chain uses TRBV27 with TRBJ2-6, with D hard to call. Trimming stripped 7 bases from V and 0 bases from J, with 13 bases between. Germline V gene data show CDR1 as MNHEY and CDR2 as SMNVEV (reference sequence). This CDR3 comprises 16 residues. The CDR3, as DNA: TGTGCCAGCACTTTCTCAAGGCCCTCTGGGGCCAACGTCCTGACTTTC. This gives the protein CASTFSRPSGANVLTF.

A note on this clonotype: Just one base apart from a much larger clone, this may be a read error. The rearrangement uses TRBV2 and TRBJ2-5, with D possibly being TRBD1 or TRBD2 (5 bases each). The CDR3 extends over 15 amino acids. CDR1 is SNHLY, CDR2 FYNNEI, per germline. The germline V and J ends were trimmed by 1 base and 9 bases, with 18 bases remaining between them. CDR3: CASSEVGVVGQSQYF. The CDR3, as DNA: TGTGCCAGCAGTGAAGTGGGGGTCGTTGGGCAGTCCCAGTACTTC.

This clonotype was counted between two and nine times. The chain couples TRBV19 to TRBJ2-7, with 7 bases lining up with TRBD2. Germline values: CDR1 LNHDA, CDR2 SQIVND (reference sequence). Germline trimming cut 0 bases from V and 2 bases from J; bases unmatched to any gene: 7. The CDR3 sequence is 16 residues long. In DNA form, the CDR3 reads TGTGCCAGTAGTATAGACGGCGGGGGAGTCCCCTACGAGCAGTACTTC. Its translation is CASSIDGGGVPYEQYF.